This T cell receptor beta chain was sequenced for a study of blood T cell repertoires in COVID-19. Germline CDR1 and CDR2: DFQATT and SNEGSKA (reference sequence). Trimming took off 3 bases at V and 8 bases at J, with 16 bases between the two ends. The length of the CDR3 is 13 residues. Assay used: immunoSEQ multiplex PCR; TCRdb lists only in-frame clones, some missing. This table has roughly 120,000 clones, 86% appearing once. The rearrangement links TRBV20-1 to TRBJ1-2; a possible D gene is TRBD1 (6 bases). The TCR originated in a human donor in a cohort sampled during active COVID-19. Sequenced input: peripheral blood. The CDR3 nucleotides read TGCAGTGCTAGTCCAGGGGAAGGGAAGGGCTACACCTTC. Translating it yields CSASPGEGKGYTF.